The table lists the clone carrying this TCR beta chain with many counts. Its antigen is unknown. TCRdb reprocessed the 5' RACE reads via MiXCR and lists one record per CDR3 protein. Here the sample spans some 10,000 distinct CDR3 sequences, 12% being singletons. CDR3 length equals 15 residues. V dropped 1 base and J dropped 4 bases, with 13 bases sitting between them. CDR1 MGHRA and CDR2 YSYEKL come from the germline V gene. Time point described: sample taken at primary tumor resection. This sample is part of a study of spatial heterogeneity in lung cancer. As for the study in general: Alpha-chain detections were consistently fewer than beta-chain detections among the sequences. TCR transcript counts in tumor regions correlated strongly with a T cell module score from matched bulk RNA-seq.

Whole-study results and caveats: Tumor mutation count correlated with how many alpha and beta TCRs expanded intratumorally.

The sequences come from lung tumor tissue, collected at surgery. The receptor comes from a female donor with early-stage non-small cell lung cancer. The chain has TRBV4-1 and TRBJ2-5; D is tentatively TRBD1 or TRBD2 (6 bases each). CDR3 DNA: TGCGCCAGCAGCCAAGTAGAAGGGGGGCGAGAGACCCAGTACTTC. Encoded protein: CASSQVEGGRETQYF.